This TCR beta chain was sequenced in a study of blood T cell repertoires in COVID-19. The CDR3 covers 13 residues. Germline trimming cut 3 bases from V and 8 bases from J; bases unmatched to any gene: 3. Germline loops: CDR1 MNHEY, CDR2 SMNVEV (reference sequence). Produced via immunoSEQ multiplex PCR; TCRdb's table is partial and in-frame only. The profile covers roughly 200,000 clones, with nearly 90% appearing a single time and around 5.9% taken by the ten largest. This clonotype originated in a woman between 35 and 50 years old who had recovered from COVID-19. J is TRBJ1-4 and V is TRBV27, with TRBD1 matching over 7 bases. The specimen was peripheral blood. The CDR3 coding sequence is TGTGCCAGCAGTTTCGGGGACAGCGAAAAACTGTTTTTT. Translation: CASSFGDSEKLFF. Based on the CDR3 plus reference TRBV27 and TRBJ1-4, the full variable domain is EAQVTQNPRYLITVTGKKLTVTCSQNMNHEYMSWYRQDPGLGLRQIYYSMNVEVTDKGDVPEGYKVSRKEKRNFPLILESPSPNQTSLYFCASSFGDSEKLFFGSGTQLSVL.